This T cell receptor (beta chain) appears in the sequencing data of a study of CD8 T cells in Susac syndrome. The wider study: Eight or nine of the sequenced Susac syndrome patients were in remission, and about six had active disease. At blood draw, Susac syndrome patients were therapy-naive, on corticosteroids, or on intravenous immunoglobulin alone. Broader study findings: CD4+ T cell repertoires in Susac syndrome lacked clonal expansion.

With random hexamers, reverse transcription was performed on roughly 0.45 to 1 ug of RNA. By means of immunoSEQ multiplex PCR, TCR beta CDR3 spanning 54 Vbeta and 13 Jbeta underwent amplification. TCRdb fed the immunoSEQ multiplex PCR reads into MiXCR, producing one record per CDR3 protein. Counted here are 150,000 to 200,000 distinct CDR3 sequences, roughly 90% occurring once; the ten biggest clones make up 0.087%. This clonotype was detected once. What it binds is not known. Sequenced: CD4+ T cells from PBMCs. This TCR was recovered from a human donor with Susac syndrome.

The CDR3 loop reads CASGLVRGDRVVEQFF. The CDR3 DNA is TGTGCTAGTGGTTTGGTACGGGGGGACAGGGTTGTTGAGCAGTTCTTC. The V and J genes are TRBV12-5 and TRBJ2-1; TRBD1 agrees at 9 bases. CDR1 is LGHNT and CDR2 is FRNRAP in the germline V gene. The trim removed 0 bases at V and 9 bases at J, leaving 9 bases unmatched. The CDR3 consists of 16 residues.